Each of the 6 T cell receptor beta chains below was sequenced from the same sample in a study of response to subunit inactivated influenza vaccine. TCRdb re-called the RT-PCR reads with MiXCR, one entry per CDR3 protein. The sample has about 480,000 distinct CDR3 sequences, approximately 24% seen once. The material was CD4+ T cells sorted from PBMCs, obtained 4 to 6 days after vaccination. The receptors come from a man aged 45-65 years who received an inactivated influenza vaccine.

This clonotype was recorded once. The rearrangement joins TRBV6-2 or TRBV6-3 to TRBJ2-7, with a weak D call TRBD1 (5 bases). Germline V gene data show CDR1 as MNHEY and CDR2 as SVGEGT. CDR3 length: 16 amino acids. Trimming took 5 bases from V and 1 from J, leaving 18 bases between them. The CDR3 loop is CASSRLKGMLSYEQYF. CDR3 bases: TGTGCCAGCAGTCGCCTTAAGGGGATGTTGTCCTACGAGCAGTACTTC.

With respect to this clonotype: With a much larger clone just one base away, this may be a read error. The V call is TRBV12-3 or TRBV12-4, the J call TRBJ2-1, with 11 bases that match TRBD1. TRBJ2-7 matches the DNA end more closely, so the J call is doubtful. The CDR3 sequence is 15 residues long. The CDR3: CASSWPGQGGREQYF. The CDR3 nucleotides are TGTGCCAGCAGTTGGCCGGGACAGGGGGGTCGGGAGCAGTACTTC.

Many counts were recorded for this clonotype. This chain connects TRBV7-6 to TRBJ2-5; D unclear. CDR3 length: 15 residues. Per the germline V gene, CDR1 is SGHVS and CDR2 is FNYEAQ. V dropped 4 bases and J dropped 0 bases, with 12 bases sitting between them. In DNA, the CDR3 is TGTGCCAGCAGCTGGAACCTGATGTACCAAGAGACCCAGTACTTC. This translates into CASSWNLMYQETQYF.

This clonotype showed up just a few times. The chain combines TRBV5-1 with TRBJ2-3, with TRBD2 matching 12 bases. Per germline, CDR1 SGHRS and CDR2 YFSETQ. The length of the CDR3 is 16 residues. J lost 6 bases, V lost 0 bases, and 5 bases had no gene match. The chain's CDR3 is CASSLALAGGMDTQYF. The CDR3 nucleotides read TGCGCCAGCAGCTTGGCACTAGCGGGGGGCATGGATACGCAGTATTTT. Looking up the rest from reference TRBV5-1 and TRBJ2-3 gives the full variable domain: KAGVTQTPRYLIKTRGQQVTLSCSPISGHRSVSWYQQTPGQGLQFLFEYFSETQRNKGNFPGRFSGRQFSNSRSEMNVSTLELGDSALYLCASSLALAGGMDTQYFGPGTRLTVL.

CDR3 in amino acids: CAISVRRAGANVLTF. The CDR3 nucleotides are TGTGCCATCAGTGTGAGGAGGGCTGGGGCCAACGTCCTGACTTTC. This rearrangement joins TRBV10-3 to TRBJ2-6, with a weak D call TRBD2 (6 bases). The V gene's germline CDR1 is ENHRY and CDR2 SYGVKD. Trimming shortened V by 4 bases and J by 2 bases, and 9 bases separated the two germline ends. This CDR3 has 15 amino acids.

This rearrangement joins TRBV6-2 or TRBV6-3 to TRBJ2-5; maybe TRBD2 (5 bases). CDR1 and CDR2 (germline): MNHEY, SVGEGT. The CDR3 has 15 amino acids. V lost 1 base, J lost 2 bases, and 11 bases lay in between. CDR3 sequence: CASSYYGKIQETQYF. The CDR3 DNA sequence: TGTGCCAGCAGTTACTACGGGAAAATACAAGAGACCCAGTACTTC.